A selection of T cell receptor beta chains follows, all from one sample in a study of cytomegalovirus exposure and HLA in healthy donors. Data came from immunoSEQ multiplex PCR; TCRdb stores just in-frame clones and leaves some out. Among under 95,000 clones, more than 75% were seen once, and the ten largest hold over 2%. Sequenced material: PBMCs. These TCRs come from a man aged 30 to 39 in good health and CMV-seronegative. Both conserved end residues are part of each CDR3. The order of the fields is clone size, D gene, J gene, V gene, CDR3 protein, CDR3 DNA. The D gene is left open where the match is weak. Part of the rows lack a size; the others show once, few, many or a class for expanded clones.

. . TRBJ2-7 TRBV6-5 CASSTRGQTYEQYF TGTGCCAGCAGTACGCGCGGACAGACCTACGAGCAGTACTTC
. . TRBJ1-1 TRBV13 CASSSRAKTARTEAFF TGTGCCAGCAGCTCGAGGGCCAAAACGGCCCGCACTGAAGCTTTCTTT
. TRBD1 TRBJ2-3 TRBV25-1 CASSEPGTGVPDTQYF TGTGCCAGCAGTGAACCCGGGACAGGGGTTCCAGATACGCAGTATTTT
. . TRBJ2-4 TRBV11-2 CASSSGNGKNIQYF TGTGCCAGCAGCTCGGGGAATGGAAAAAACATTCAGTACTTC
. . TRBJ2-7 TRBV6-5 CASSGNSGIYEQYF TGTGCCAGCAGTGGCAATTCAGGGATCTACGAGCAGTACTTC
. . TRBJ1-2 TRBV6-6 CASTPPPGKGDYGYTF TGTGCCAGCACTCCCCCCCCGGGTAAGGGGGACTATGGCTACACCTTC
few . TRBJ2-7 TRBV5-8 CASSLASGTLSSYEQYF TGTGCCAGCAGCTTGGCGTCAGGAACCCTAAGCTCCTACGAGCAGTACTTC
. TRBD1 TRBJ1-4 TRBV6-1 CASRSGQHNEKLFF TGTGCCAGCAGATCGGGACAGCATAATGAAAAACTGTTTTTT
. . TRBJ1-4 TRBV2 CASSVNRVAEKLFF TGTGCCAGCAGTGTAAACAGGGTGGCTGAAAAACTGTTTTTT
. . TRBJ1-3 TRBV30 CAWSRGNWAGNTIYF TGTGCCTGGAGTAGGGGGAATTGGGCTGGAAACACCATATATTTT
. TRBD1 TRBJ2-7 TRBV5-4 CASSLEGQGDYEQYF TGTGCCAGCAGCTTGGAGGGACAGGGGGACTACGAGCAGTACTTC
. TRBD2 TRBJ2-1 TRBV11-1 CASSGTSGGAPEQFF TGTGCCAGCAGCGGAACTAGCGGGGGGGCCCCTGAGCAGTTCTTC
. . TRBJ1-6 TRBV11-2 CASSLGSQGSPLHF TGTGCCAGCAGCTTAGGATCCCAGGGTTCACCCCTCCACTTT
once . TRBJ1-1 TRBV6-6 CASNGGRRVTEAFF TGTGCCAGCAACGGCGGGAGACGCGTCACTGAAGCTTTCTTT
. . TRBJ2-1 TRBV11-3 CASSEGGRYNEQFF TGTGCCAGCAGCGAGGGGGGGCGATACAATGAGCAGTTCTTC
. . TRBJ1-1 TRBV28 CASIPGVRTEAFF TGTGCCAGCATCCCAGGGGTTCGAACTGAAGCTTTCTTT
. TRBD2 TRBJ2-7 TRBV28 CASSSPRGGREQYF TGTGCCAGCAGTTCCCCAAGGGGCGGGAGGGAGCAGTACTTC
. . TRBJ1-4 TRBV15 CATSRLWEVGADEKLFF TGTGCCACCAGCAGATTATGGGAGGTCGGGGCAGATGAAAAACTGTTTTTT
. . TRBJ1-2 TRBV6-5 CASSESKGIGYTF TGTGCCAGCAGTGAATCAAAGGGGATCGGCTACACCTTC
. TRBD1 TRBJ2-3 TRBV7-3 CASRRQGTGDTQYF TGTGCCAGCAGGAGACAGGGGACCGGAGATACGCAGTATTTT
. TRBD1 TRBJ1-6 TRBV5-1 CASSEQGYNSPLHF TGCGCCAGCAGCGAACAGGGGTATAATTCACCCCTCCACTTT
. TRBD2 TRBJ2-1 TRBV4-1 CASSQEREANEQFF TGCGCCAGCAGCCAAGAACGGGAGGCAAATGAGCAGTTCTTC
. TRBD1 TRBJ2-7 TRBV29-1 CSATLTGPPTYEQYF TGCAGCGCAACTCTGACAGGGCCCCCAACGTACGAGCAGTACTTC
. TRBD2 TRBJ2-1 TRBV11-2 CASSSQRGGRDEQFF TGTGCCAGCAGCAGTCAGCGGGGGGGCCGAGATGAGCAGTTCTTC
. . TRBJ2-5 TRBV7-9 CASSLGALETQYF TGTGCCAGCAGCCTGGGGGCTTTAGAGACCCAGTACTTC
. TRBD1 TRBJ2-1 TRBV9 CASRDRDRGLDEQFF TGTGCCAGCAGGGACCGGGACAGGGGGCTTGATGAGCAGTTCTTC
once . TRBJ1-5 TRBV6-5 CASSALREDQPQHF TGTGCCAGCAGTGCTCTCAGGGAGGATCAGCCCCAGCATTTT
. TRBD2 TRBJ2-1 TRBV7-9 CASRPNSGGDYNEQFF TGTGCCAGCAGGCCAAACAGCGGGGGAGACTACAATGAGCAGTTCTTC
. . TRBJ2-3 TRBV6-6 CASLEGGQQTDTQYF TGTGCCAGCCTTGAGGGGGGGCAACAGACAGATACGCAGTATTTT
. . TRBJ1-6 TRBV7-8 CASSLDGQYNSPLHF TGTGCCAGCAGCTTAGATGGACAGTACAATTCACCCCTCCACTTT
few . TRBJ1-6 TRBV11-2 CASSSRVRVQSPLHF TGTGCCAGCAGCTCTAGGGTCAGGGTCCAATCACCCCTCCACTTT
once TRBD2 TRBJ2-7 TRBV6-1 CASSGGYGGSYEQYF TGTGCCAGCAGCGGAGGCTACGGGGGGTCCTACGAGCAGTACTTC
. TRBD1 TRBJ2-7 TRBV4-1 CASSQGDSKYEQYF TGCGCCAGCAGCCAGGGGGACAGCAAGTACGAGCAGTACTTC